This TCR beta chain was recorded in a study of shared T cell receptors in the human thymus (dated by TCRdb to about 2021). Regarding the complete study: The study examined how self-reactive, shared T-cell receptor alpha chains are generated in the human thymus.

The method behind the library was the immunoSEQ multiplex PCR assay. As stored in TCRdb, this immuneACCESS dataset retains in-frame rearrangements with V and J assigned. A fraction of the clones does not appear; measured against another copy, unresolved V genes explain less than half of the discrepancy, and the remainder lacks a known reason. The sample table lists 700,000 to 750,000 clones, approximately 83% of them with a count of one. About 0.0098% of the sample is held by the ten biggest clonotypes. The CDR3 spans 17 residues, from the cysteine through the phenylalanine. Only CDR3 DNA remains: 51 bases, in frame from the first base. CDR1 and CDR2 are read off the germline V gene as LGHNA and YNFKEQ. Trimming leaves V shorter by 3 bases and J shorter by 5 bases, with the junction holding 14 bases beyond the gene matches. As concerns this clone: The target of this receptor is not known. Qualities for individual bases were not recorded, and no much larger clone is one base off.

This sample was shared with a second study, whose subject was human thymus T cells. Per that second paper: Immunologically healthy infants undergoing open corrective cardiac surgery for congenital heart defects in Finland were used as donors. Thymus tissue was obtained as surgical resects removed during corrective cardiac surgery. Biased V and J gene segment usage appeared to be present in both thymic and peripheral blood repertoires. Highly overlapping thymic TCR repertoires among unrelated individuals were reported in the related research. The study described the TCR alpha and beta repertoires in fewer than 10 infant thymus samples and a few matching peripheral blood samples. Donor ages ranged from about 7 to 244 days, and the cohort comprised about six male and two female infants. Thymocytes were mechanically released from the tissue and were stored as pellets of roughly 9.5-34 million cells at -70 degrees C. A QIAsymphony instrument was used to extract genomic DNA from frozen cell pellets. Using the immunoSEQ multiplex PCR assay, the TCRB and TCRAD loci were amplified from a standardized quantity of quality-controlled genomic DNA. Amplicons spanned the V(D)J region at a length sufficient to cover the CDR3 and identify V and J genes. Amplicon sequencing was performed on an Illumina platform through the commercial immunoSEQ service. Primer bias and sequencing errors were corrected as previously described, and TCRAD and TCRB were defined on the basis of the IMGT database. Repertoires were analysed with immunoSEQ Analyzer 3.0 and VDJTools, covering basic statistics, V/J segment usage, diversity estimates, rarefaction and pairwise overlap. Chao1, ChaoE, Efron-Thisted, Shannon and inverse Simpson indices were used to estimate diversity, which was also estimated on datasets down-sampled to the smallest sample. Repertoire overlap used strict matching of CDR3 nucleotide sequence, V gene and J gene, with Jaccard-based multidimensional scaling clustering. On average, thymus samples gave about 750,000 unique TCRB clonotypes, whereas blood samples gave around 84,000.

The source material was thymocytes. The sequence derives from a girl less than two years old with a congenital heart defect. Donor details come from another sample of the same person, matched by shared clones. The sequence joins TRBV4-2 to TRBJ1-1, and 8 junction bases match TRBD1. The DNA sequence is TGTGCCAGCAGCCAGATGGACAGGGTGATTGAGGGTACTGAAGCTTTCTTT. Translated, this is CASSQMDRVIEGTEAFF.